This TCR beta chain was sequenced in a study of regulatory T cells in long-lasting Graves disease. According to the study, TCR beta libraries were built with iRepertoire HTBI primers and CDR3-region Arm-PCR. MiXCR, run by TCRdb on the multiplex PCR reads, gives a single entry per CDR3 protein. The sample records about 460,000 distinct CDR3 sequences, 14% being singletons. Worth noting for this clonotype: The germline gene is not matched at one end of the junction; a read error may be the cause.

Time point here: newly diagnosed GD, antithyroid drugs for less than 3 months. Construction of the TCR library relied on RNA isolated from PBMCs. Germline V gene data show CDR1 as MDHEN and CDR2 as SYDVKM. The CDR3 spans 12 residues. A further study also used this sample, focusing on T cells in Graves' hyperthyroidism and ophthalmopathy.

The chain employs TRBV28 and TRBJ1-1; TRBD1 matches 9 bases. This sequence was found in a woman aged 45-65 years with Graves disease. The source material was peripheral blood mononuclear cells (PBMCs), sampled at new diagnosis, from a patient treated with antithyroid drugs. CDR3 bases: TGTGCCACCGGGACAGGGAACAGTGAAGCTTTCTTT. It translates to CATGTGNSEAFF.